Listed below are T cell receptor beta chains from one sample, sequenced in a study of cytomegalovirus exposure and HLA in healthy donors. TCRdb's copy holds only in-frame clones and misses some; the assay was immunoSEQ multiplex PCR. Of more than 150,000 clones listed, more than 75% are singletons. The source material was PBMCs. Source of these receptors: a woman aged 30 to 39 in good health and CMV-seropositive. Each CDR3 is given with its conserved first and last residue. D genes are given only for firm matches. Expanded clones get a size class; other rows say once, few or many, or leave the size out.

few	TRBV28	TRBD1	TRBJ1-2	CASSRQGFGGGYTF	TGTGCCAGCAGTCGACAGGGGTTCGGGGGTGGCTACACCTTC
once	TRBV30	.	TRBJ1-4	CAWSVPDEKLFF	TGTGCCTGGAGTGTACCAGATGAAAAACTGTTTTTT
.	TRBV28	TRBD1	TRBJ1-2	CASSVPDRNGYGYTF	TGTGCCAGCAGTGTACCGGACAGGAATGGCTATGGCTACACCTTC
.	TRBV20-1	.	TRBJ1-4	CSALGGEGLFF	TGCAGTGCTCTGGGGGGTGAGGGGCTGTTTTTT
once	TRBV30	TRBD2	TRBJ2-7	CAWSVRSGGPYLSYEQYF	TGTGCCTGGAGTGTACGATCGGGAGGGCCTTACCTTTCCTACGAGCAGTACTTC
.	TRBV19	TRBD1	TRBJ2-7	CASSPGQEAEQYF	TGTGCCAGTAGTCCCGGACAGGAAGCAGAGCAGTACTTC
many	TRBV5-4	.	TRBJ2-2	CASSPSRVTGELFF	TGTGCCAGCAGTCCCAGCAGGGTCACCGGGGAGCTGTTTTTT
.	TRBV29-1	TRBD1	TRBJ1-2	CSVGDRVDGYTF	TGCAGCGTTGGGGACAGGGTAGATGGCTACACCTTC
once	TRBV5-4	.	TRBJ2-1	CASSRGQPGRVNEQFF	TGTGCCAGCAGCAGGGGACAACCGGGCAGGGTGAATGAGCAGTTCTTC
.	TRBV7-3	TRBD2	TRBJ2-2	CATRGGANTGELFF	TGTGCCACCCGCGGGGGGGCGAACACCGGGGAGCTGTTTTTT
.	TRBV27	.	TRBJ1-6	CASSLLRGYNSPLHF	TGTGCCAGCAGTTTATTAAGGGGTTATAATTCACCCCTCCACTTT
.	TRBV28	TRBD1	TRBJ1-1	CASRIQGQRGTEAFF	TGTGCCAGCAGAATACAGGGGCAGAGGGGCACTGAAGCTTTCTTT
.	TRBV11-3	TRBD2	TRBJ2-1	CASSLVSGGEYEQFF	TGTGCCAGCAGCTTAGTTTCGGGGGGGGAGTATGAGCAGTTCTTC
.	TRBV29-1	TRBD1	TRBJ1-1	CSAVEGAGAFF	TGCAGCGCCGTAGAGGGGGCTGGGGCTTTCTTT
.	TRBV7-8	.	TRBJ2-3	CASSLGAGVGDTQYF	TGTGCCAGCAGCTTAGGTGCGGGTGTTGGAGATACGCAGTATTTT
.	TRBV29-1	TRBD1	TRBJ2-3	CSVDRSGQGMWSDTQYF	TGCAGCGTTGATAGGTCCGGACAGGGGATGTGGTCGGATACGCAGTATTTT
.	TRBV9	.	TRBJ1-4	CASSAQGANEKLFF	TGTGCCAGCAGCGCACAGGGAGCTAATGAAAAACTGTTTTTT
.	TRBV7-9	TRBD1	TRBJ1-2	CASSSPGQGRGYTF	TGTGCCAGCAGCTCCCCGGGACAGGGTCGGGGCTACACCTTC
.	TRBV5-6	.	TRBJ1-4	CASSATALANEKLFF	TGTGCCAGCAGCGCGACAGCCCTCGCTAATGAAAAACTGTTTTTT
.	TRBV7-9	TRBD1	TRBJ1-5	CASSLGDRGKEPQHF	TGTGCCAGCAGCTTAGGGGACAGGGGGAAAGAGCCCCAGCATTTT
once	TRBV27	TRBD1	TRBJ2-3	CASRFGTDGADTQYF	TGTGCCAGCAGATTCGGGACAGATGGCGCAGATACGCAGTATTTT
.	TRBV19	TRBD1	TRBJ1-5	CASSSQGGSGSNQPQHF	TGTGCCAGTAGTTCACAGGGGGGATCAGGCAGCAATCAGCCCCAGCATTTT
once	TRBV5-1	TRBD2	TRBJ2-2	CASSLRAGGPRLDTGELFF	TGCGCCAGCAGCTTGAGAGCGGGGGGCCCCAGGTTGGACACCGGGGAGCTGTTTTTT
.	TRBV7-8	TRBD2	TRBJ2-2	CASSLLGGDFANTGELFF	TGTGCCAGCAGCTTACTCGGGGGGGATTTCGCGAACACCGGGGAGCTGTTTTTT
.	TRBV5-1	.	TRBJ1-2	CASSPVIGSVYGYTF	TGCGCCAGCAGCCCGGTCATTGGCAGCGTCTATGGCTACACCTTC
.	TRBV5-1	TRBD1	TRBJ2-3	CASMGDRVDDTQYF	TGCGCCAGCATGGGGGACAGGGTCGACGATACGCAGTATTTT
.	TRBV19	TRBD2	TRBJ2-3	CASNQWVAGGTDTQYF	TGTGCCAGTAACCAGTGGGTAGCGGGGGGAACAGATACGCAGTATTTT
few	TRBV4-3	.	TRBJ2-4	CASSQEGQAEYIQYF	TGCGCCAGCAGCCAAGAGGGACAAGCGGAATACATTCAGTACTTC
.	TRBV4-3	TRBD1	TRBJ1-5	CASSPRNRGIYDGSNQPQHF	TGCGCCAGCAGCCCACGGAACAGGGGAATCTACGATGGGAGCAATCAGCCCCAGCATTTT
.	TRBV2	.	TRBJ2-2	CASSERWQTNTGELFF	TGTGCCAGCAGTGAAAGGTGGCAGACAAACACCGGGGAGCTGTTTTTT
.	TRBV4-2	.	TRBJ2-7	CASSQEGVLLRYEQYF	TGTGCCAGCAGCCAAGAGGGCGTCTTACTCCGCTACGAGCAGTACTTC
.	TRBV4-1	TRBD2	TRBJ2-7	CASSPTSGGFSYEQYF	TGCGCCAGCAGTCCGACTAGCGGGGGTTTCTCCTACGAGCAGTACTTC
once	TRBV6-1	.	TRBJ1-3	CASSEVSAGFGNTIYF	TGTGCCAGCAGTGAGGTTTCCGCGGGCTTTGGAAACACCATATATTTT
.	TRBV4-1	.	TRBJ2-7	CASSPLRNRRQADSSYEQYF	TGCGCCAGCAGCCCGCTCAGAAATCGTAGACAGGCGGACAGCTCCTACGAGCAGTACTTC
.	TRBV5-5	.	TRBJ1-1	CASSGVQGSMNTEAFF	TGTGCCAGCAGCGGGGTACAGGGCTCAATGAACACTGAAGCTTTCTTT
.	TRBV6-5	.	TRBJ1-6	CASSSRGPLHF	TGTGCCAGCAGTTCCAGAGGACCCCTCCACTTT
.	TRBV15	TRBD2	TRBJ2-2	CATSRGRTSGGTGELFF	TGTGCCACCAGCAGAGGTCGGACTAGCGGGGGCACCGGGGAGCTGTTTTTT
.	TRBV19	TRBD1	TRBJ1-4	CASSIIVGQGNEKLFF	TGTGCCAGTAGTATAATCGTGGGACAGGGAAATGAAAAACTGTTTTTT
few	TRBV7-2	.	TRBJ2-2	CASSSSGQANTGELFF	TGTGCCAGCAGCTCATCCGGACAAGCGAACACCGGGGAGCTGTTTTTT
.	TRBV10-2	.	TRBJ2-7	CASTPETVYEQYF	TGCGCCAGCACCCCCGAGACAGTCTACGAGCAGTACTTC
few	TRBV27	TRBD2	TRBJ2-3	CASSLGGNTDTQYF	TGTGCCAGCAGTTTGGGAGGGAACACAGATACGCAGTATTTT
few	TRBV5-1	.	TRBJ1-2	CASSLTLRDGYTF	TGCGCCAGCAGCTTGACCCTCAGGGATGGCTACACCTTC
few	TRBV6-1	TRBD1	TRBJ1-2	CASSGADRGIYGYTF	TGTGCCAGCAGTGGGGCGGACAGGGGAATTTATGGCTACACCTTC
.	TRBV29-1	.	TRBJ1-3	CSVEARRGYSGNTIYF	TGCAGCGTTGAAGCCCGCAGGGGTTACTCTGGAAACACCATATATTTT
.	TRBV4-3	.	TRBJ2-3	CASSLKISPTDTRYF	TGCGCCAGCAGCCTCAAGATAAGTCCCACAGATACGCGGTATTTT
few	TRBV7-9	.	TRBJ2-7	CASTVSGKNYEQYF	TGTGCCAGCACCGTTTCGGGAAAAAACTACGAGCAGTACTTC
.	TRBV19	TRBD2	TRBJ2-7	CASSIRTSSYEQYF	TGTGCCAGTAGTATCAGGACTAGCTCCTACGAGCAGTACTTC
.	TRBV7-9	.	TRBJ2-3	CASSSIALKTDTQYF	TGTGCCAGCAGCTCCATCGCGCTGAAGACAGATACGCAGTATTTT